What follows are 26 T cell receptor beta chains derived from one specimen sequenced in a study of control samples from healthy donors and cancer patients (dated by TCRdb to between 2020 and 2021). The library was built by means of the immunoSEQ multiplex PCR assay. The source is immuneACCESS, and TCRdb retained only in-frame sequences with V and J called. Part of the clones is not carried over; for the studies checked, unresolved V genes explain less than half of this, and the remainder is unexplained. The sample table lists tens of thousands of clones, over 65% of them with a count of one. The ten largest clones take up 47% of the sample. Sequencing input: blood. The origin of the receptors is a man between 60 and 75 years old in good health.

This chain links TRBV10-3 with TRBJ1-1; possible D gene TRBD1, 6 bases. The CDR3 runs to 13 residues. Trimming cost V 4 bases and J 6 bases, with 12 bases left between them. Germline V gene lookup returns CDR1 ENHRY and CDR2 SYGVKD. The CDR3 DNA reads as TGTGCCATCAGTGCGACACAGGGCGCTGAAGCTTTCTTT. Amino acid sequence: CAISATQGAEAFF.

The CDR3: CASRPSGNRANYGYTF. The CDR3 DNA follows: TGTGCCAGCAGACCCTCGGGGAATAGGGCCAACTATGGCTACACCTTC. V usage is TRBV28 and J usage is TRBJ1-2; D unclear. Germline V gene lookup returns CDR1 MDHEN and CDR2 SYDVKM. There are 16 residues in the CDR3. Deletions cut 6 bases from V and 2 bases from J, with 19 bases between.

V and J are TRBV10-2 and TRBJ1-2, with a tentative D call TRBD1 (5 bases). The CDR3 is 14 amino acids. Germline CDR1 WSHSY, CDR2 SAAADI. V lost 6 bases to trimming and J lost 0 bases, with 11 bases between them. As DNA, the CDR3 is TGCGCCAGCAGATCGACAGAAGCTAACTATGGCTACACCTTC. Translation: CASRSTEANYGYTF.

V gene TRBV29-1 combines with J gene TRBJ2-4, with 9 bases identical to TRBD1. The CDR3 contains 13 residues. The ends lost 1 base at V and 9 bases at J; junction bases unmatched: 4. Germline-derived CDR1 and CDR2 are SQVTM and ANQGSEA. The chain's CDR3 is CSVEVRQGGIQYF. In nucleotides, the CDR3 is TGCAGCGTTGAAGTCCGACAGGGGGGCATTCAGTACTTC.

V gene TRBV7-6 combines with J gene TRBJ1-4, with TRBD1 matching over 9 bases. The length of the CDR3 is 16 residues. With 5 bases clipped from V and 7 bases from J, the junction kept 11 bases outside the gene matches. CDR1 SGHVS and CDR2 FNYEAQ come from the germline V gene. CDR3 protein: CASSADRGGLSEKLFF. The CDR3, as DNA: TGTGCCAGCAGCGCGGACAGGGGTGGATTAAGTGAAAAACTGTTTTTT.

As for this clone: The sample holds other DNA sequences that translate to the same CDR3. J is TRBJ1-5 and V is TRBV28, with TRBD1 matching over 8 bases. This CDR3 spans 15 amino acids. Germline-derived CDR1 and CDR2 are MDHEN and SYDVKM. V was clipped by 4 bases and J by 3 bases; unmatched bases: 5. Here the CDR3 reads CASSSQGANNQPQHF. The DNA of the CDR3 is TGTGCCAGCAGTTCTCAGGGGGCAAACAATCAGCCCCAGCATTTT.

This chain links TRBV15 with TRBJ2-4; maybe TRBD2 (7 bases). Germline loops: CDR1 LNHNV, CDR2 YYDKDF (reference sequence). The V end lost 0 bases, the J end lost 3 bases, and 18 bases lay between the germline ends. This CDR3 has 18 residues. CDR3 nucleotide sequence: TGTGCCACCAGCAGAGATGGTATCGGGGGGCAAGGCAAAAACATTCAGTACTTC. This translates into CATSRDGIGGQGKNIQYF.

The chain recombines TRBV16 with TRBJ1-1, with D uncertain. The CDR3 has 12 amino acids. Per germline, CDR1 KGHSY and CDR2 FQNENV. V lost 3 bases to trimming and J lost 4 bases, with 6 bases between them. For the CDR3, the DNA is TGTGCCAGCAGCCAGGCCGGCACTGAAGCTTTCTTT. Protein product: CASSQAGTEAFF.

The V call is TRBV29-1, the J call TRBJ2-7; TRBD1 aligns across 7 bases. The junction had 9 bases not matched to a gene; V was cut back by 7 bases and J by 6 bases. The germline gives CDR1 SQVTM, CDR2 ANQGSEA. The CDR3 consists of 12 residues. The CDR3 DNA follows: TGCAGCGGCCGGACAGGCCGAAGCGAGCAGTACTTC. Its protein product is CSGRTGRSEQYF.

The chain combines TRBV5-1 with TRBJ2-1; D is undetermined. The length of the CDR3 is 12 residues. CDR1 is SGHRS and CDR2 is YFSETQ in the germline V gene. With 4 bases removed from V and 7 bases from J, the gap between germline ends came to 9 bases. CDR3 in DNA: TGCGCCAGCAGCCCGGCTGGGAATGAGCAGTTCTTC. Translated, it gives CASSPAGNEQFF.

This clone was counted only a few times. Here the CDR3 reads CASSRGPGTGSGSYGYTF. The CDR3 coding sequence is TGTGCCAGCAGTCGGGGGCCCGGGACAGGGTCTGGAAGCTATGGCTACACCTTC. V gene TRBV28 combines with J gene TRBJ1-2, with TRBD1 matching 9 bases. The CDR3 has 18 residues. J lost 4 bases, V lost 5 bases, and 17 bases had no gene match. Germline V gene data show CDR1 as MDHEN and CDR2 as SYDVKM.

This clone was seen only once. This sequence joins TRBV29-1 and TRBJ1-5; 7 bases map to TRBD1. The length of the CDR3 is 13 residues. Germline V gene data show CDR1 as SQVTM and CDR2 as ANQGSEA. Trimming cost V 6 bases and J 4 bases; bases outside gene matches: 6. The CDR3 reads CSVGDSGNQPQHF. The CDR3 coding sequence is TGCAGCGTAGGGGACAGCGGTAATCAGCCCCAGCATTTT.

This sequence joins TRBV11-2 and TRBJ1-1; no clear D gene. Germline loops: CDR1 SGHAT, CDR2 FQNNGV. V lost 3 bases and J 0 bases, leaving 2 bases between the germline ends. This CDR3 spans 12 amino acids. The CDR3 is CASSFMNTEAFF. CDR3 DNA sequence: TGTGCCAGCAGCTTCATGAACACTGAAGCTTTCTTT. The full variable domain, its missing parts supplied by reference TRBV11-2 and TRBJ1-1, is EAGVAQSPRYKIIEKRQSVAFWCNPISGHATLYWYQQILGQGPKLLIQFQNNGVVDDSQLPKDRFSAERLKGVDSTLKIQPAKLEDSAVYLCASSFMNTEAFFGQGTRLTVV.

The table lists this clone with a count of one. CDR3 sequence reads: CASTPGDSNTEAFF. CDR3 nucleotides: TGCGCCAGCACTCCAGGAGACTCGAACACTGAAGCTTTCTTT. The chain carries TRBV5-1 and TRBJ1-1; D is ambiguous. Trimming took off 6 bases at V and 1 base at J, with 13 bases between the two ends. Germline CDR1 is SGHRS and CDR2 is YFSETQ. This CDR3 spans 14 amino acids.

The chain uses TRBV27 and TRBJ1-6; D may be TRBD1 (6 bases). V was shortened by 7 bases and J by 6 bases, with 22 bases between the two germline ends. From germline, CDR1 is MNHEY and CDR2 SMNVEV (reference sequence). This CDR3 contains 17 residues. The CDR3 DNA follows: TGTGCCAGCAACCGGAGACCGGGACAAGGTGTTAATTCACCCCTCCACTTT. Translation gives CASNRRPGQGVNSPLHF.

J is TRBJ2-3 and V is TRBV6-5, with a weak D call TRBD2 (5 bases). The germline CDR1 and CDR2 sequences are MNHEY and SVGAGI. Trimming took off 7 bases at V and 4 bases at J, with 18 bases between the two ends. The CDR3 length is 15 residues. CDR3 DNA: TGTGCCAGCACGGGTAATCGGGGAGAGCCAGATACGCAGTATTTT. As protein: CASTGNRGEPDTQYF.

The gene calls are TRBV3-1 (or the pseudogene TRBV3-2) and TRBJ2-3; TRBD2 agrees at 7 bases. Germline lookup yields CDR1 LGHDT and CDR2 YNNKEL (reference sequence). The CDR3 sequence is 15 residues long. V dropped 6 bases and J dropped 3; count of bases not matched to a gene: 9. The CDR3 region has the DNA TGTGCCAGCAGTCCTAACGGGACTATTACAGATACGCAGTATTTT. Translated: CASSPNGTITDTQYF.

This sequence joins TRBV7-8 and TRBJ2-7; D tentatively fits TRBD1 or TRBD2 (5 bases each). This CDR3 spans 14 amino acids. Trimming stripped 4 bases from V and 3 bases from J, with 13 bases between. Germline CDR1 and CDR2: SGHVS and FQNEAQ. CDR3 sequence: CASSSILGVYEQYF. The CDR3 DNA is TGTGCCAGCAGCTCAATTTTGGGGGTCTACGAGCAGTACTTC.

CDR3 DNA sequence: TGTGCCAGCAGTGAATGGCAGGTTCAAGCTTTCTTT. Amino acid sequence: CASSEWQVQAFF. This sequence joins TRBV2 and TRBJ1-1; D unresolved. Trimming removed 2 bases from V and 9 bases from J, with 10 bases in between. Germline CDR1 reads SNHLY; CDR2 reads FYNNEI. The CDR3 length is 12 residues.

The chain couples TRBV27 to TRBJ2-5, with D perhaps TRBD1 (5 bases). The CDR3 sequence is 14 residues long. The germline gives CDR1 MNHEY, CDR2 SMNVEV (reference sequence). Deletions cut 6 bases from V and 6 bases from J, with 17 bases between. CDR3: CASSADARVKTQYF. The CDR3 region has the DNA TGTGCCAGCAGCGCCGATGCCAGGGTAAAGACCCAGTACTTC.

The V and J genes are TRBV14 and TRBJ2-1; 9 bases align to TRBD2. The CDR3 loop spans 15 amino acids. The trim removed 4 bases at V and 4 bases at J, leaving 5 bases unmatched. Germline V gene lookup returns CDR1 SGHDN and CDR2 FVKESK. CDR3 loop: CASSPRGGRYNEQFF. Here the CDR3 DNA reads TGTGCCAGCAGCCCGCGGGGGGGAAGGTACAATGAGCAGTTCTTC.

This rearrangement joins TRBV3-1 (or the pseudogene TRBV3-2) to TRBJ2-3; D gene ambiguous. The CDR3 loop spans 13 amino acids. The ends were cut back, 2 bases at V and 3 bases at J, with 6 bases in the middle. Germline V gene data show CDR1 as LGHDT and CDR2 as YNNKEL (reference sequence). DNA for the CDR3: TGTGCCAGCAGCCAATTGTCGACAGATACGCAGTATTTT. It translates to CASSQLSTDTQYF.

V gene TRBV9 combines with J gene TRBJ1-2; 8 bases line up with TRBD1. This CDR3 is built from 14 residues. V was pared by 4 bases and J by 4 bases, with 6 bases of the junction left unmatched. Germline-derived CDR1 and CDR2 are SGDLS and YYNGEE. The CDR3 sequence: CASSPRTGSYGYTF. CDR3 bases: TGTGCCAGCAGCCCACGGACAGGGAGCTATGGCTACACCTTC.

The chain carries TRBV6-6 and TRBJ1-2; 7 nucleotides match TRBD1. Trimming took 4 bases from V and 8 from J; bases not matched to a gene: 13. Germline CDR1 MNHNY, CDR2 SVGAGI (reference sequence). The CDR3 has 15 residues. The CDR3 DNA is TGTGCCAGCAGTTCCTATTCCGGGCAGGGGGAGGGCTACACCTTC. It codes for CASSSYSGQGEGYTF.

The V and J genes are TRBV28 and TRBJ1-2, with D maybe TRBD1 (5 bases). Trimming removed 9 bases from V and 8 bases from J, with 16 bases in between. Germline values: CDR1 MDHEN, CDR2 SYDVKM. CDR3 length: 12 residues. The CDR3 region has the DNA TGTGCCAGTGGACGGGGCGCGAAGGGCTACACCTTC. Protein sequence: CASGRGAKGYTF.

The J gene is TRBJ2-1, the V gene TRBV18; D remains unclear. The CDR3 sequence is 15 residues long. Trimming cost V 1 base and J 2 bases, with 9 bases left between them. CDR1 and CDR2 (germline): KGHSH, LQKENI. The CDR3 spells CASSPRVVAYNEQFF. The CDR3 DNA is TGTGCCAGCTCACCACGGGTGGTGGCCTACAATGAGCAGTTCTTC.